A single sample is the source of the 3 T cell receptor beta chains below, sequenced in a study of shared clonotypes between healthy human individuals. Positive CCR7 selection of CD45RO-negative cells yielded the naive CD8 cells, and terminally differentiated effector memory CD45RA+ cells were excluded. Repertoires were generated with immunoSEQ multiplex PCR, while TCRdb's copy carries only in-frame clones and drops some. The sample lists millions of clones, roughly 94% seen once, with more than 0.95% in the top ten. The sequencing input was naive CD8+ T cells sorted from blood. All receptors derive from a man younger than 30 in good health.

The chain carries TRBV7-9 and TRBJ2-7; 8 nucleotides line up with TRBD1. Trimming took 5 bases from V and 3 from J; bases not matched to a gene: 21. The CDR3 is 19 amino acids. Per the germline V gene, CDR1 is SEHNR and CDR2 is FQNEAQ (reference sequence). For the CDR3, the DNA is TGTGCCAGCAGCGGCTCCGGGACAGGTGCGACGGGGAACCTCTACGAGCAGTACTTC. It encodes CASSGSGTGATGNLYEQYF.

This sequence joins TRBV4-3 and TRBJ2-7; possible D gene TRBD2, 6 bases. This CDR3 is built from 15 residues. The germline V and J ends were trimmed by 3 bases and 4 bases, with 16 bases remaining between them. Germline CDR1 LGHNA, CDR2 YSLEER. The CDR3: CASSQGLGTRYEQYF. The CDR3 coding sequence is TGCGCCAGCAGCCAGGGACTTGGTACTAGGTACGAGCAGTACTTC.

The J gene is TRBJ2-7, the V gene TRBV5-1, with D unclear. Trimming shortened V by 3 bases and J by 0 bases, and 7 bases separated the two germline ends. Germline V gene data show CDR1 as SGHRS and CDR2 as YFSETQ. The CDR3 sequence is 13 residues long. The CDR3, as DNA: TGCGCCAGCAGCTCGCGGACCTCCTACGAGCAGTACTTC. Amino acids: CASSSRTSYEQYF.